This entry features one T cell receptor (beta chain) sequence. The antigen it recognizes is unknown. No per-base quality is available; no much larger clone lies one base away. The data were obtained in a study of blood T cell repertoires in COVID-19 (TCRdb year 2020). The study in broad terms: The collaborator samples originated in the United States, Italy and Spain and spanned the acute and convalescent phases of COVID-19. The material from the prospective study consisted of cDNA or gDNA derived from T cells, B-cell-depleted T cells, or PBMCs. Subjects who had been exposed to COVID-19, were actively infected with it, or had recovered from it provided the deeply sampled blood TCRbeta repertoires that made up the dataset. A freely available public database, intended as a resource for researchers studying the immune response to SARS-CoV-2, is where the repertoires were released. Samples were obtained from the ongoing ImmuneRACE study (first 160 participants) and from about 1,300 subjects provided by 6 global collaborators. The sample metadata nearly always contained a de-identified subject ID, COVID-19 status, age in years and sex. Where HLA class I and class II types were available, the types were taken from metadata supplied by the sample provider, not from assay-based typing. Study-wide conclusions, independent of this receptor: How much clinical and demographic metadata was included differed by source and by participant, and the metadata was provided uncurated.

As encoded in the germline V gene, CDR1 is MNHEY while CDR2 is SVGAGI. The CDR3 starts with the cysteine, ends with the phenylalanine, and has 15 residues. Of all the DNA, just the CDR3 is kept, 45 bases in frame from base 1. V ends up 5 bases short and J 2 bases short, with an unmatched junction base count of 8. In the prospective study, participants were roughly 18 to 90 years old, resided in fewer than 25 geographic areas of the United States, and were enrolled through a virtual design. In the prospective study, participants were assigned to cohorts based on the clinical history participants reported in a screening survey and a study questionnaire. Recovered participants in ImmuneRACE Cohort 3 were defined as having two consecutive negative NP/OP PCR tests, clearance from a healthcare professional, or resolution of symptoms. In the prospective study, mobile phlebotomists collected whole blood, serum and a nasopharyngeal or oropharyngeal swab from each participant. Over a roughly two-month period, participants in the prospective study had the option of providing additional blood draws and questionnaires. Before DNA extraction, prospective study blood samples were shipped either frozen or at room temperature.

The immunoSEQ Assay, a bias-controlled multiplex PCR, was used to amplify TCRbeta CDR3 regions from genomic DNA. As for the authors' bioinformatics: Nucleated cell counts per sample were estimated from amplification of reference gene primers within the assay. To quantify the absolute abundance of each unique TCRbeta CDR3 rearrangement, sequence reads were collapsed and filtered. For each sample, productive Simpson clonality was calculated by taking the square root of Simpson's diversity index across productive rearrangements. This immuneACCESS table, as held by TCRdb, lists in-frame sequences with V and J called but not all clones. Of the missing ones, under half trace to an unresolved V gene in checked studies; the others have no known cause. V and J calls and clone size are copied from that table; D and trimming were computed from the DNA. This sample has roughly 140,000 clones in its table, and under 90% of those were observed once. The leading ten clones occupy around 7.7% of the sample.

Sequencing input: PBMCs or T cells enriched from blood (not recorded which). The source of this sequence is a man in his fifties or sixties who had recovered from COVID-19. Rearrangement joined TRBV6-5 to TRBJ1-2, and TRBD1 matches 7 of the central bases. The CDR3 is CASSKIPTGNYGYTF. The nucleotide sequence is given as TGTGCCAGCAGTAAGATTCCGACAGGGAACTATGGCTACACCTTC.